This T cell receptor beta chain was documented in a study of T cell clonotyping in hematopoietic cell transplantation. About the research overall: Cytoreduction preceded collection of pretransplant recipient samples. Study-wide findings and caveats: Pathologically expanded recipient clonotypes increased progressively from day 30 to day 180 as diversity fell.

Here immunoSEQ multiplex PCR was the method, and the copy in TCRdb shows in-frame clones only, minus some. The sample holds about 41,000 clones; roughly 85% are singletons and the top ten take roughly 5.5%. The time point here: recipient sample about 28 days before transplant, after cytoreduction. This clone showed up just once. Its antigen remains unknown. In germline, CDR1 is LNHNV, CDR2 YYDKDF (reference sequence). This CDR3 is 13 amino acids long. Trimming removed 2 bases at V and 2 bases at J, with 3 bases between. The chain recombines TRBV15 with TRBJ2-2; no definite D call. The source was peripheral blood mononuclear cells, collected before stem cell transplant. The TCR sequence derives from a man aged 55 to 69 with myelodysplastic syndrome. Some clones in this sample may be carry-over from other donors' samples. The CDR3 reads CATSRTNTGELFF. As DNA, the CDR3 is TGTGCCACCAGCAGAACCAACACCGGGGAGCTGTTTTTT.